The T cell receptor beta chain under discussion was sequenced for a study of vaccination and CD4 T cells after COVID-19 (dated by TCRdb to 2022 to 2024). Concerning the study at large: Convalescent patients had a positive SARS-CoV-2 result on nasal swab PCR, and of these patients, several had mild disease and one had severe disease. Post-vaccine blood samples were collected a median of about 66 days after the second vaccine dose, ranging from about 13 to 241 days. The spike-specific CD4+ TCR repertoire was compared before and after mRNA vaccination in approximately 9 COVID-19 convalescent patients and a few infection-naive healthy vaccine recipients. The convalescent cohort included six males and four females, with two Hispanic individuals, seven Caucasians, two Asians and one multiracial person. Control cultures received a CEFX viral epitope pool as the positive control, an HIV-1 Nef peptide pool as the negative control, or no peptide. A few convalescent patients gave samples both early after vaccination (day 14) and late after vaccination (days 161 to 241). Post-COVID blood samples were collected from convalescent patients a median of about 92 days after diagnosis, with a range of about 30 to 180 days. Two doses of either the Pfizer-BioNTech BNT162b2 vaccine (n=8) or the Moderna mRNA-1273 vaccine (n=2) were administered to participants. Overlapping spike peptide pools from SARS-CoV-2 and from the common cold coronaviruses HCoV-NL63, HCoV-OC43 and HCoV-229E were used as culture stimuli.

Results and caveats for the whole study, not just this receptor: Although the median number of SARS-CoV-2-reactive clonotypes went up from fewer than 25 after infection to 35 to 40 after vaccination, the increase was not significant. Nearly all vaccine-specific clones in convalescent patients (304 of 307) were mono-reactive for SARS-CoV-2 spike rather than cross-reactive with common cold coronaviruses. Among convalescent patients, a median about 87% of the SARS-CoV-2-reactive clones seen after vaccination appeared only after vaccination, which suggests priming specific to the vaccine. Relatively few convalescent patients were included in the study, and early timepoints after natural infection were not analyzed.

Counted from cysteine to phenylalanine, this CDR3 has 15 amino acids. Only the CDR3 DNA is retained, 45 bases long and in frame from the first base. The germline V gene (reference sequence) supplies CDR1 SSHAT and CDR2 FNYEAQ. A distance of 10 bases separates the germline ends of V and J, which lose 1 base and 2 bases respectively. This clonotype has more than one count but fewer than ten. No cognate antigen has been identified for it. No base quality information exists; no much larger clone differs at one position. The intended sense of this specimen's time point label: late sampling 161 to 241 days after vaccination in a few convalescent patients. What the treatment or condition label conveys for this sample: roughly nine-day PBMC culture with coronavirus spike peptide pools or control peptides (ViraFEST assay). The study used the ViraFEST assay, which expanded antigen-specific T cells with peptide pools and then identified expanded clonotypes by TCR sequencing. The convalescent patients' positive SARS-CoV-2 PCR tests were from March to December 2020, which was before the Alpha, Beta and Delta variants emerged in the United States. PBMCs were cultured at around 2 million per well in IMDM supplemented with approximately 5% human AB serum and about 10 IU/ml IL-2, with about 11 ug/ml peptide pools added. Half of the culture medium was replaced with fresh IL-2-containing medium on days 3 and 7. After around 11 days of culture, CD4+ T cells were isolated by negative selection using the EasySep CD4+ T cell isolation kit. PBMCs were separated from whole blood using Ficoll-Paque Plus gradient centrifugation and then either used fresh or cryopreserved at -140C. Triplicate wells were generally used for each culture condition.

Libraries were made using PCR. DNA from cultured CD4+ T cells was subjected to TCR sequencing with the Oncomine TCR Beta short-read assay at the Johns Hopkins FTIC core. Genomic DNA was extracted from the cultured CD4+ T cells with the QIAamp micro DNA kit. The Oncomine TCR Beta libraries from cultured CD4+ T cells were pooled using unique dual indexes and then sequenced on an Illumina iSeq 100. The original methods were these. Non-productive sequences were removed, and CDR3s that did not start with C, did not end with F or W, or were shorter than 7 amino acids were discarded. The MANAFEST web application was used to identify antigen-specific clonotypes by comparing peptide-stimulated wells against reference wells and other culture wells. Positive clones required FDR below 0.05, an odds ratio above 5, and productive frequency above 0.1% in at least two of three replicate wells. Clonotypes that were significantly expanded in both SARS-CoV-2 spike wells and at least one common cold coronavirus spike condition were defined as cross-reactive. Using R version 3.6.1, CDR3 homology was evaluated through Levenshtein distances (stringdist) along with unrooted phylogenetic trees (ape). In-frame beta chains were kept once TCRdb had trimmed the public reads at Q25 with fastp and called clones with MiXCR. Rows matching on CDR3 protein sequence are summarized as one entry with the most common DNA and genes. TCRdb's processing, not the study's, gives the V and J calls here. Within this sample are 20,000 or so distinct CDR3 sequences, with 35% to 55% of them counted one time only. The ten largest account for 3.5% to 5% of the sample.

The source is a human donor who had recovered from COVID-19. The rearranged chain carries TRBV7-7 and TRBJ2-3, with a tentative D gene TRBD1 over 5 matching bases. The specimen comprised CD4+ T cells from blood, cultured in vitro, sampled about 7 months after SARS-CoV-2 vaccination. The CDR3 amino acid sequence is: CASSLGGRDTDTQYF. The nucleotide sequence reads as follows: TGTGCCAGCAGCTTAGGTGGCAGGGACACAGATACGCAGTATTTT.